The 16 T cell receptor beta chains given below trace back to one sample, sequenced in a study of shared clonotypes between healthy human individuals. Clones were sequenced by immunoSEQ multiplex PCR, and TCRdb holds only the in-frame ones, with some missing. The sample holds approximately 1.4 million clones, about 98% seen once. Sequencing was done on a sample of naive CD4+ T cells sorted from blood. Noted subset: CD45RA+ positively selected. These TCRs come from a man in his thirties or forties in good health.

This chain uses TRBV6-1 with TRBJ2-5; no clear D. This CDR3 comprises 13 residues. Germline values: CDR1 MNHNS, CDR2 SASEGT. The ends were cut back, 8 bases at V and 5 bases at J, with 15 bases in the middle. The CDR3 sequence is CASGRSSVETQYF. In DNA, the CDR3 is TGTGCCAGCGGACGCTCGTCCGTTGAGACCCAGTACTTC.

The gene calls are TRBV18 and TRBJ1-3, with 10 nucleotides matching TRBD1. This CDR3 is built from 15 residues. V lost 4 bases to trimming and J lost 0 bases; unmatched junction nucleotides: 0. Germline V CDR1 and CDR2: KGHSH, LQKENI. The CDR3 here is CASSRDRGSGNTIYF. As DNA, the CDR3 is TGTGCCAGCTCACGGGACAGGGGCTCTGGAAACACCATATATTTT.

The chain recombines TRBV7-2 with TRBJ1-2, with D maybe TRBD1 (5 bases). Trimming shortened V by 2 bases and J by 8 bases, and 9 bases separated the two germline ends. The CDR3 extends over 12 amino acids. The germline CDR1 and CDR2 sequences are SGHTA and FQGNSA. The CDR3 protein is CASSLKGNGYTF. CDR3 sequence (DNA): TGTGCCAGCAGCTTAAAGGGGAACGGCTACACCTTC.

In its sample, this clone was seen once. Additional DNA sequences in this sample encode the identical CDR3. The rearrangement uses TRBV2 and TRBJ2-5, with unresolved D. The V end lost 8 bases, the J end lost 1 base, and 8 bases lay between the germline ends. The CDR3 covers 12 residues. Germline V gene lookup returns CDR1 SNHLY and CDR2 FYNNEI. CDR3 loop: CASGQFQETQYF. CDR3 DNA sequence: TGTGCCAGCGGGCAGTTCCAAGAGACCCAGTACTTC.

The chain links TRBV27 to TRBJ1-1; possible D gene TRBD1, 6 bases. Deletions cut 7 bases from V and 1 base from J, with 25 bases between. Germline V lookup: CDR1 MNHEY, CDR2 SMNVEV (reference sequence). CDR3 length: 18 amino acids. The CDR3 DNA sequence: TGTGCCAGCACCCCCGTAGTGCGCAGGGGCACGCCGAACACTGAAGCTTTCTTT. Translating it yields CASTPVVRRGTPNTEAFF.

The V and J genes are TRBV18 and TRBJ2-6, with D unclear. The V gene's germline CDR1 is KGHSH and CDR2 LQKENI. V was cut by 1 base and J by 2 bases, with 9 bases left in between. There are 16 residues in the CDR3. CDR3 in DNA: TGTGCCAGCTCACCACGGAATCAGGCTGGGGCCAACGTCCTGACTTTC. Translating it yields CASSPRNQAGANVLTF.

In nucleotides, the CDR3 is TGTGCCAGCAGCGTAGAAGCGGGAGGGCCCCACGAGCAGTACTTC. This sequence encodes CASSVEAGGPHEQYF. The rearrangement joins TRBV9 to TRBJ2-7; 10 positions match TRBD2. CDR1 SGDLS and CDR2 YYNGEE come from the germline V gene. The CDR3 is made up of 15 amino acids. J was trimmed by 5 bases and V by 0 bases; bases with no gene match: 5.

About this clone itself: Other nucleotide sequences in the sample specify the same CDR3. V usage is TRBV7-9 and J usage is TRBJ2-7, with 9 bases matching TRBD1. CDR1 is SEHNR, CDR2 FQNEAQ, per germline (reference sequence). This CDR3 spans 14 amino acids. V lost 5 bases, J lost 5 bases, and 7 bases stayed unmatched. The CDR3 DNA reads TGTGCCAGCAGCCGGGACAGGGACTTGGACGAGCAGTACTTC. Its protein is CASSRDRDLDEQYF.

The chain combines TRBV7-8 with TRBJ1-5; 9 bases fit TRBD1. With 4 bases clipped from V and 5 bases from J, the junction kept 9 bases outside the gene matches. This CDR3 region has 16 residues. The V gene's germline CDR1 is SGHVS and CDR2 FQNEAQ. Here the CDR3 DNA reads TGTGCCAGCAGCTCCTCCGGGACAGGGTCTTATCAGCCCCAGCATTTT. It codes for CASSSSGTGSYQPQHF. The full variable domain, completed using reference TRBV7-8 and TRBJ1-5, is GAGVSQSPRYKVAKRGQDVALRCDPISGHVSLFWYQQALGQGPEFLTYFQNEAQLDKSGLPSDRFFAERPEGSVSTLKIQRTQQEDSAVYLCASSSSGTGSYQPQHFGDGTRLSIL.

J is TRBJ1-5 and V is TRBV28; possible D gene TRBD1, 5 bases. The V end lost 8 bases, the J end lost 4 bases, and 9 bases lay between the germline ends. Germline assignment: CDR1 MDHEN and CDR2 SYDVKM. The CDR3 is 12 amino acids. Written as DNA, the CDR3 is TGTGCCAGCTTTGGGGGGAATCAGCCCCAGCATTTT. Protein: CASFGGNQPQHF. The full variable domain, its missing parts supplied by reference TRBV28 and TRBJ1-5, is DVKVTQSSRYLVKRTGEKVFLECVQDMDHENMFWYRQDPGLGLRLIYFSYDVKMKEKGDIPEGYSVSREKKERFSLILESASTNQTSMYLCASFGGNQPQHFGDGTRLSIL.

The chain joins TRBV5-5 to TRBJ1-2; D gene unclear. This CDR3 has 15 residues. Trimming removed 0 bases at V and 8 bases at J, with 17 bases between. Germline CDR1 reads SGHKS; CDR2 reads YYEKEE (reference sequence). As DNA, the CDR3 is TGTGCCAGCAGCTTGGCCGTATCCGGCGCCGGGGGCTACACCTTC. Its translation: CASSLAVSGAGGYTF. The full variable domain, with the rest looked up from reference TRBV5-5 and TRBJ1-2, is DAGVTQSPTHLIKTRGQQVTLRCSPISGHKSVSWYQQVLGQGPQFIFQYYEKEERGRGNFPDRFSARQFPNYSSELNVNALLLGDSALYLCASSLAVSGAGGYTFGSGTRLTVV.

The chain carries TRBV9 and TRBJ1-2; 10 nucleotides match TRBD1. V shed 4 bases, J shed 3 bases, and the junction held 3 bases outside the gene matches. The V gene's germline CDR1 is SGDLS and CDR2 YYNGEE. This CDR3 has 14 residues. The CDR3 DNA reads TGTGCCAGCAGCCTGGGACAGGGGCACTATGGCTACACCTTC. It translates to CASSLGQGHYGYTF.

To note about this clone: Other DNA sequences in this sample translate to the same CDR3. This sequence joins TRBV28 and TRBJ2-7; perhaps TRBD1 as D (6 bases). The CDR3 is 13 residues long. CDR1 and CDR2 (germline): MDHEN, SYDVKM. Trimming took 0 bases from V and 3 from J, leaving 6 bases between them. The CDR3 DNA sequence: TGTGCCAGCAGTTTATGGGACAGCTACGAGCAGTACTTC. Translation gives CASSLWDSYEQYF.

V usage is TRBV7-2 and J usage is TRBJ2-6, with D uncertain. CDR1 and CDR2 (germline): SGHTA, FQGNSA. V was cut by 10 bases and J by 2 bases, with 12 bases left in between. The CDR3 sequence is 14 residues long. CDR3 region: CATHRVTGANVLTF. The CDR3 DNA reads TGTGCCACGCACCGGGTTACTGGGGCCAACGTCCTGACTTTC.

V is TRBV5-1 and J is TRBJ1-1; no firm D call. Germline V gene sequence: CDR1 SGHRS, CDR2 YFSETQ. This CDR3 is 14 amino acids long. Trimming cost V 6 bases and J 4 bases, with 16 bases left between them. This chain's CDR3 is CASTPLPGSTEAFF. CDR3 DNA: TGCGCCAGCACCCCTTTGCCTGGCTCCACTGAAGCTTTCTTT.

This chain uses TRBV19 with TRBJ1-5; TRBD1 matches at 7 bases. This CDR3 region has 16 residues. The germline V gene encodes CDR1 LNHDA and CDR2 SQIVND (reference sequence). The V and J ends lost 4 bases and 6 bases, in that order; junction bases with no gene match: 12. The DNA for the CDR3 is TGTGCCAGTAGTACCTATGAGGGGGCCTGGGGTCAGCCCCAGCATTTT. This sequence encodes CASSTYEGAWGQPQHF.